This record concerns one T cell receptor (beta chain) sequence. Its cognate antigen has yet to be identified. Base qualities are not recorded, but no much larger clone differs from it by a single base. The sample is drawn from a study of T cell responses to AZD1222 COVID-19 vaccine (TCRdb year 2021). General notes on the study: TCR sequencing covered over 230 trial participants: 200 to 220 given two doses of AZD1222 and approximately 26 given two doses of MenACWY control vaccine. Trial participants were enrolled into age subgroups of 18-55, 56-69 and 70-plus years, which contained 148, 28 and 57 TCR-sequenced participants, respectively. On the study overall, not on this receptor specifically: In the small 56-69-year group, the increase in depth fell short of significance, most likely because of low power. Epitopes outside the regions mutated in the B.1.351 and B.1.1.7 variants were reportedly recognized by nearly half of the unique spike-specific TCRs. Participants were mostly white British, with more females than males. The authors suggested clonal diversity may have been underestimated. Because no day 14 peak-response samples were available, the repertoires could be characterized only after the peak T cell response. Only 5 to 7 AZD1222 recipients were SARS-CoV-2 seropositive at baseline, limiting conclusions about previously exposed vaccinees. Spike-specific TCR breadth and depth rose significantly after two AZD1222 doses compared with day 0 and with MenACWY recipients. CD4 TCRs associated with the vaccine covered the entire spike protein, and the dominant responses were in regions 160-218 and 743-854.

The CDR3 regions of human TCRbeta chains were analyzed by immunosequencing. In the authors' own workflow: Repertoire TCRs were checked for matches against a reference library of SARS-CoV-2-specific TCRs that had been generated using the MIRA antigen-specificity platform. Breadth was defined as the fraction of unique TCRs that were SARS-CoV-2-associated. Depth was defined as the fraction of total T cells that were SARS-CoV-2-associated. Each spike-specific TCR was assigned to its reactive spike region and to a CD4 or CD8 class using the MIRA data. Log10-transformed breadth and depth values were compared by one-way ANOVA with Sidak's multiple comparisons tests. The clones in this table, taken by TCRdb from immuneACCESS, are in-frame only. Not every clone is retained; where verified, under half of the shortfall comes from an unresolved V gene, and the cause of the rest is unknown. The V and J calls and clone size were taken over from that table, and D and trimming were inferred from the DNA. The sample table holds about 40,000 clones, of which 65% to 85% were seen once. Of the sample, 15% to 20% is held by the ten largest clones.

The sample's time point label, in plain terms: about 28 days (+/-7) after the second vaccine dose. Because spike-specific TCR depth and breadth did not differ between the two schedules, AZD1222 recipients who got a second dose at roughly 4 weeks were pooled with those who got a second dose at roughly 12 weeks. Vaccinee samples were obtained from the UK trials COV001 and COV002, which included a single-blind randomized controlled phase 2/3 trial of AZD1222 (ChAdOx1 nCoV-19) in healthy adults. Trial participant PBMC samples were collected at day 0 and day 28 after the second dose for TCRbeta chain sequencing. Trimming at the junction amounts to 11 bases on V and 2 bases on J, and the germline ends lie 12 bases apart. The CDR3 starts with the cysteine, ends with the phenylalanine, and has 12 residues. The sequence is cut down to CDR3 DNA, 36 bases in frame from base 1. The germline V gene gives CDR1 as ENHRY and CDR2 as SYGVKD.

The sample consisted of peripheral blood, taken 28 days after the second AZD1222 dose. This sequence was found in an adult who received the AZD1222 COVID-19 vaccine. The chain is assembled from TRBV10-3 and TRBJ2-5, with the D segment identity uncertain. This receptor has the CDR3 CASNSKQETQYF. In nucleotides, the sequence is TGTGCCTCCAACAGTAAGCAAGAGACCCAGTACTTC.